The clone carrying this T cell receptor beta chain has only a few counts. The data were taken from a study of cytomegalovirus exposure and HLA in healthy donors. 60 Vbeta and 13 Jbeta primers were used in PCR. Repertoires were generated with immunoSEQ multiplex PCR, while TCRdb's copy carries only in-frame clones and drops some. Here the sample spans roughly 130,000 clones, roughly 86% being singletons. The V gene's germline CDR1 is SGHAT and CDR2 FQDESV (reference sequence). The CDR3 has 15 residues. This chain uses TRBV11-1 with TRBJ2-5; a possible D gene is TRBD1 (5 bases). Near its end, the DNA agrees better with TRBJ2-7, so the J call may be wrong. Specimen: PBMCs. The TCR was taken from a woman between 40 and 55 years old in good health and CMV-seronegative. CDR3 residues: CASSLALGHLYEQYF. For the CDR3, the DNA is TGTGCCAGCAGCTTAGCGCTTGGACACCTCTACGAGCAGTACTTC.